This entry concerns a single TCR beta chain. Antigen unknown. This specimen comes from a study of cytomegalovirus exposure and HLA in healthy donors. Researchers ran the PCR with 60 Vbeta and 13 Jbeta primers. Sequencing was performed with immunoSEQ multiplex PCR; in TCRdb, only in-frame clones are kept and a portion is missing. The sample has 85,000 to 130,000 clones, more than 60% seen once. Nominal health characterized the donors when sampled, though unrecorded immune exposures were likely. General observations from the study: Cytomegalovirus status was reportedly diagnosed by the classifier with high specificity and sensitivity. Three CMV-associated chains proved CMV antigen-specific in vitro. When analyzed later, a missense DCLRE1C variant was found to be linked to TCR beta V- and J-gene trimming.

The germline V and J ends were trimmed by 0 bases and 3 bases, with 9 bases remaining between them. This CDR3 is 14 amino acids long. Looked up from germline, CDR1 is KGHSH and CDR2 is LQKENI. The chain combines TRBV18 with TRBJ2-7; D possibly corresponds to TRBD2 (5 bases). This TCR derives from a woman younger than 30 in good health and CMV-seropositive. Source material: PBMCs. Here the CDR3 reads CASSPPAGGYEQYF. DNA for the CDR3: TGTGCCAGCTCACCACCAGCAGGAGGCTACGAGCAGTACTTC.